This T cell receptor (beta chain) was identified in a study of cytomegalovirus exposure and HLA in healthy donors. Background on the study: Genotyping showed around 80% of a few hundred donors falling in the Caucasian-associated ancestry cluster.

V dropped 5 bases and J dropped 6; count of bases not matched to a gene: 13. The CDR3 is 16 amino acids. CDR1 SGHTA and CDR2 FQGNSA come from the germline V gene. The PCR had 60 Vbeta and 13 Jbeta primers. The method was immunoSEQ multiplex PCR; TCRdb's version includes in-frame clones alone and lacks a portion of them. The data contain some 130,000 clones, around 73% of them seen just once; the ten biggest clones take up 1.3% to 1.5%. This clone appeared a few times. Its specificity is not known. Study findings and constraints: It was 150 or so TCR beta chains that were listed as cytomegalovirus-associated. Presence/absence analysis assumed near-uniform sequencing depth across donors.

The source is a female donor in good health and CMV-seronegative. The specimen was PBMCs. The J gene is TRBJ2-1, the V gene TRBV7-2; 7 positions agree with TRBD2. The DNA for the CDR3 is TGTGCCAGCAGCGAAAACCCTCTTGGCGGGGGCAATGAGCAGTTCTTC. Its translation: CASSENPLGGGNEQFF.